The source of this T cell receptor beta chain is a study of blood T cell repertoires in COVID-19. About the study: Sources were T cells, B-cell-depleted T cells, or PBMCs; the material itself was cDNA or gDNA.

Under the authors' procedure: Counts of nucleated cells, estimated from reference gene primer amplification, were obtained. Clones were sequenced by immunoSEQ multiplex PCR, and TCRdb holds only the in-frame ones, with some missing. From that table come the V and J calls and clone size; the DNA was used to work out D and trimming. This table has some 40,000 clones, approximately 80% appearing once. The sample consisted of peripheral blood. The clonotype comes from a man between 50 and 59 years old with active or convalescent COVID-19.

The CDR3 loop reads CASSEQGADYGYTF. CDR3 nucleotide sequence: TGTGCCAGCTCAGAACAGGGGGCTGACTATGGCTACACCTTC. The chain is built from TRBV18 and TRBJ1-2; 9 bases line up with TRBD1. The germline V gene has CDR1 KGHSH and CDR2 LQKENI. V was clipped by 5 bases and J by 3 bases; unmatched bases: 4. The CDR3 length is 14 residues. Full variable domain (rest looked up from reference TRBV18 and TRBJ1-2): NAGVMQNPRHLVRRRGQEARLRCSPMKGHSHVYWYRQLPEEGLKFMVYLQKENIIDESGMPKERFSAEFPKEGPSILRIQQVVRGDSAAYFCASSEQGADYGYTFGSGTRLTVV.